This record looks at one TCR beta chain sequence and its context. The primer mix had 60 Vbeta and 13 Jbeta primers. Only in-frame clones appear in the TCRdb table, and some are missing; sequencing was by immunoSEQ multiplex PCR. Here the sample spans some 150,000 clones, roughly 80% being singletons. This record belongs to a study of cytomegalovirus exposure and HLA in healthy donors. The TCR sequence derives from a woman aged 40-49 years in good health and CMV-seropositive. The source material was PBMCs.

CDR3 in amino acids: CATSREDRFSSYEQYF. The CDR3 nucleotides read TGTGCCACCAGCAGAGAGGACAGGTTTAGCTCCTACGAGCAGTACTTC. This chain joins TRBV15 and TRBJ2-7, with 7 positions matching TRBD1. Germline CDR1 and CDR2: LNHNV and YYDKDF (reference sequence). V lost 0 bases, J lost 0 bases, and 5 bases stayed unmatched. The CDR3 is made up of 16 amino acids. The full variable domain, rest sourced from reference TRBV15 and TRBJ2-7, is DAMVIQNPRYQVTQFGKPVTLSCSQTLNHNVMYWYQQKSSQAPKLLFHYYDKDFNNEADTPDNFQSRRPNTSFCFLDIRSPGLGDTAMYLCATSREDRFSSYEQYFGPGTRLTVT.